The T cell receptor beta chain under discussion was sequenced for a study of shared T cell receptors in the human thymus. The length of the CDR3 is 18 residues. Trimming left V 0 bases short and J 1 base short, with 18 bases between. Germline CDR1 reads ENHRY; CDR2 reads SYGVKD. TCRdb's table, derived via immunoSEQ multiplex PCR, lists solely in-frame clones and lacks some. The sample consists of 600,000 or so clones, roughly 86% of them appearing once. These sequences were also reported in another study, on human thymus T cells.

The chain recombines TRBV10-3 with TRBJ1-1, with D possibly matching TRBD1 (5 bases). This sequence was found in a boy younger than two with a congenital heart defect. The sequenced sample was thymocytes. The CDR3 here is CAISESVTQGLRNTEAFF. For the CDR3, the DNA is TGTGCCATCAGTGAGTCAGTTACTCAGGGCCTCAGGAACACTGAAGCTTTCTTT.